This T cell receptor (beta chain) was identified during a study of T cell clusters in autoimmune cytopenias. TRB amplification used 250 ng of peripheral blood genomic DNA. TRB was amplified by touch-down multiplex PCR, primer pools A and B combined. TCRdb reworked the multiplex PCR reads into one entry per CDR3 protein, no DNA. This sample contains several thousand distinct CDR3 sequences. CDR1 KGHDR and CDR2 SFDVKD come from the germline V gene. This CDR3 is 14 amino acids long. Study-wide results and limits: A dominant lymphoma-associated repertoire apparently masked the cluster-lack signature in secondary cytopenia versus chronic lymphocytic leukemia. Functional roles of the in silico T cell clusters still await experimental validation.

With respect to this clonotype: What it recognizes is unknown.

The chain carries TRBV24-1 and TRBJ2-1; the TCRdb call, TRBD1, lacks DNA for checking. Sequencing used peripheral blood. The origin of this receptor is a human donor with an autoimmune cytopenia or autoimmune hepatitis (not recorded which). CDR3 protein: CATSGTGGKNEQFF.